This T cell receptor beta chain was retrieved from a study of early T cells in non-severe SARS-CoV-2 infection. Study context: Bulk RNA from unsorted whole blood was sequenced; chains were unpaired.

Individual cDNA molecules were tagged with unique molecular identifiers, the study reported. TCRdb reprocessed the 5' RACE reads with MiXCR, giving one entry per CDR3 protein. The table includes more than 85,000 distinct CDR3 sequences, approximately 14% detected once. This CDR3 has 14 amino acids. V dropped 5 bases and J dropped 3 bases, with 16 bases sitting between them. Germline V lookup: CDR1 DFQATT, CDR2 SNEGSKA (reference sequence). Study-wide results and caveats: Matches to VDJdb favored anti-spike CD8 responses and missed private and CD4 specificities.

A word on this clonotype: Its matching antigen is unknown.

This chain joins TRBV20-1 and TRBJ2-5, with D tentatively TRBD1 (6 bases). The clonotype was recovered from an adult who was a healthcare worker with PCR-confirmed SARS-CoV-2 infection or an uninfected control (not recorded which). Input material: whole blood. The CDR3 reads CSAGQGYLEETQYF. DNA of the CDR3: TGCAGTGCTGGGCAGGGGTATCTCGAAGAGACCCAGTACTTC.